This T cell receptor (beta chain) was found in a study of blood T cell repertoires in COVID-19. Sequencing was performed with immunoSEQ multiplex PCR; in TCRdb, only in-frame clones are kept and a portion is missing. The sample carries roughly 200,000 clones, 83% recorded once. What was sequenced was peripheral blood. This receptor was identified in a man aged 35-49 years with active or convalescent COVID-19.

The CDR3 DNA reads as TGCGCCAGCAGGGTGGGCTGCTCTGGGGCCAACGTCCTGACTTTC. Translated, it gives CASRVGCSGANVLTF. The chain couples TRBV10-1 to TRBJ2-6; D gene ambiguous. Per germline, CDR1 WNHNN and CDR2 SYGVQD (reference sequence). This CDR3 contains 15 residues. V was shortened by 6 bases and J by 0 bases, with 9 bases between the two germline ends.